These T cell receptor beta chains were read from a single sample in a study of CD8+CD57+ T cells in acquired aplastic anemia. TCRdb independently ran MiXCR on the reads; one entry per CDR3 protein. The sample has hundreds of thousands of distinct CDR3 sequences; over 25% are singletons. Sample: sorted CD4+, CD8+, or CD8+CD57+ T cells (not recorded which) from PBMCs. Receptors originate from a human donor with aplastic anemia. Both conserved end residues are part of each CDR3. The D gene is left open where the match is weak. Rows may omit the clone size; those that give it use once, few, many or a size class.

clone_size j_call v_call d_call cdr3_aa cdr3_nt
many TRBJ2-3 TRBV12-3/TRBV12-4 - CASSLDTQYF TGTGCCAGCAGTTTGGATACGCAGTATTTT
many TRBJ1-1 TRBV25-1 - CASSESRGGLTEAFF TGTGCCAGCAGTGAATCCCGGGGTGGGCTCACTGAAGCTTTCTTT
- TRBJ2-3 TRBV7-6 - CASSLAALTDTQYF TGTGCCAGCAGCTTAGCGGCCCTCACAGATACGCAGTATTTT
few TRBJ2-5 TRBV13 TRBD1 CASSLTGGAEETQYF TGTGCCAGCAGCTTAACAGGGGGCGCAGAAGAGACCCAGTACTTC
many TRBJ2-1 TRBV15 - CATSARGTYNEQFF TGTGCCACCAGCGCGAGGGGGACCTACAATGAGCAGTTCTTC
many TRBJ1-6 TRBV19 TRBD1 CATGQGFTLHF TGTGCCACGGGACAGGGGTTCACCCTCCACTTT
- TRBJ2-3 TRBV5-1 TRBD1 CASSWRGQGDTQYF TGCGCCAGCAGCTGGCGAGGACAGGGCGATACGCAGTATTTT
- TRBJ2-7 TRBV14 - CASRLAATYEQYF TGTGCCAGCAGGTTAGCGGCAACCTACGAGCAGTACTTC
- TRBJ2-3 TRBV2 TRBD2 CASSLAGADWGTQYF TGTGCCAGCAGCTTAGCGGGGGCCGATTGGGGTACGCAGTATTTT
few TRBJ2-1 TRBV20-1 TRBD2 CSARPAGENEQFF TGCAGTGCTAGGCCGGCGGGAGAAAATGAGCAGTTCTTC
- TRBJ1-2 TRBV7-9 TRBD1 CASSQPDRENGYTF TGTGCCAGCAGCCAACCTGACAGGGAAAACGGCTACACCTTC
few TRBJ1-1 TRBV3-1 - CASRLDRNTEAFF TGTGCCAGCAGGCTAGACAGGAACACTGAAGCTTTCTTT
- TRBJ2-6 TRBV19 - CASSGLRGGAGANVLTF TGTGCCAGTAGTGGACTCAGGGGAGGGGCCGGGGCCAACGTCCTGACTTTC
many TRBJ2-3 TRBV20-1 TRBD1 CSAGRQGSTDTQYF TGCAGTGCTGGAAGACAGGGAAGCACAGATACGCAGTATTTT
few TRBJ2-7 TRBV11-2 - CASSLEHGESYEQYF TGTGCCAGCAGCTTAGAACACGGAGAAAGCTACGAGCAGTACTTC
many TRBJ1-2 TRBV7-9 - CASSLSGVGYTF TGTGCCAGCAGCTTATCTGGGGTTGGCTACACCTTC
once TRBJ2-7 TRBV14 - CAGSHHRAPLDEQYF TGTGCCGGCAGCCATCATAGGGCCCCTCTCGACGAGCAGTACTTC
- TRBJ2-1 TRBV20-1 TRBD2 CSARTSGGNEQFF TGCAGTGCGCGGACTAGCGGGGGCAATGAGCAGTTCTTC
- TRBJ1-1 TRBV9 - CASSVGGGPGTEAFF TGTGCCAGCAGCGTAGGGGGGGGCCCCGGCACTGAAGCTTTCTTT
many TRBJ1-1 TRBV19 TRBD1 CASSSWGQVNTEAFF TGTGCCAGTAGCAGTTGGGGACAGGTGAACACTGAAGCTTTCTTT
- TRBJ2-7 TRBV30 TRBD1 CAWAQGDREQYF TGTGCCTGGGCTCAGGGGGACAGGGAGCAGTACTTC
- TRBJ1-5 TRBV5-5 TRBD1 CASSLGPGQGNQPQHF TGTGCCAGCAGCTTGGGACCGGGACAGGGGAATCAGCCCCAGCATTTT
- TRBJ2-1 TRBV20-1 TRBD2 CSATHSGRPNNEQFF TGCAGTGCAACTCATAGCGGGAGGCCTAACAATGAGCAGTTCTTC
- TRBJ1-2 TRBV2 - CASSRGVGSYGYTF TGTGCCAGCAGCCGGGGGGTGGGTAGCTATGGCTACACCTTC
- TRBJ2-7 TRBV19 TRBD1 CASSRTGKAYEQYF TGTGCCAGTAGTAGGACAGGGAAGGCCTACGAGCAGTACTTC
- TRBJ1-2 TRBV20-1 - CSARERGDYGYTF TGCAGTGCTAGGGAGCGGGGCGACTATGGCTACACCTTC
many TRBJ2-1 TRBV25-1 - CASSRNSYNEQFF TGTGCCAGCAGCCGGAACTCCTACAATGAGCAGTTCTTC
many TRBJ2-5 TRBV7-2 - CASSPSGGEAQYF TGTGCCAGCAGCCCCTCTGGGGGAGAGGCCCAGTACTTC
- TRBJ1-5 TRBV5-1 - CASSLEGGSGQPQHF TGCGCCAGCAGCTTGGAAGGGGGGTCGGGCCAGCCCCAGCATTTT
once TRBJ1-1 TRBV7-8 - CASSERAQGWPEAFF TGTGCCAGCAGCGAACGGGCACAGGGATGGCCTGAAGCTTTCTTT
few TRBJ2-2 TRBV12-3/TRBV12-4 - CASSYHLQGHGELFF TGTGCCAGCAGCTACCACCTACAGGGACACGGGGAGCTGTTTTTT
many TRBJ2-1 TRBV24-1 - CATSDYDEQFF TGTGCCACCAGTGATTACGATGAGCAGTTCTTC
- TRBJ2-1 TRBV2 - CASRGGGTANEQFF TGTGCCAGCAGGGGGGGGGGGACAGCCAATGAGCAGTTCTTC
- TRBJ1-2 TRBV19 TRBD1 CASSPQDRVGGYAF TGTGCCAGTAGTCCCCAGGACAGGGTGGGCGGCTACGCCTTC
- TRBJ1-1 TRBV2 - CASSGSRSHPSTEAFF TGTGCCAGCAGTGGTTCGCGCTCACACCCAAGTACTGAAGCTTTCTTT
- TRBJ2-5 TRBV30 - CAWSPPGETQYF TGTGCCTGGAGTCCCCCTGGTGAGACCCAGTACTTC
few TRBJ2-5 TRBV5-1 TRBD2 CASSLGTSKETQYF TGCGCCAGCAGCTTGGGGACTAGCAAAGAGACCCAGTACTTC
many TRBJ1-1 TRBV2 - CASTRERTEAFF TGTGCCAGCACCCGGGAAAGGACTGAAGCTTTCTTT
few TRBJ2-7 TRBV2 TRBD1 CASSPRTGATYEQYF TGTGCCAGCAGTCCCAGGACAGGAGCTACCTACGAGCAGTACTTC
many TRBJ2-7 TRBV11-1 TRBD2 CASSTPGLAGSYEQYF TGTGCCAGCAGCACACCGGGACTAGCGGGCTCCTACGAGCAGTACTTC
many TRBJ2-7 TRBV7-9 TRBD1 CASSLGTGYEQYF TGTGCCAGCAGCCTCGGGACAGGCTACGAGCAGTACTTC
- TRBJ1-2 TRBV7-9 - CASTQKFRTVPFYGYTF TGTGCCAGCACCCAAAAGTTCCGGACAGTTCCTTTTTATGGCTACACCTTC
few TRBJ2-7 TRBV29-1 - CSVGGREGQYF TGCAGCGTTGGGGGGAGAGAGGGGCAGTACTTC
- TRBJ1-2 TRBV25-1 TRBD1 CASRTGQYGYTF TGTGCCAGCAGAACGGGACAGTATGGCTACACCTTC
- TRBJ1-4 TRBV11-2 TRBD1 CASRRQGIDEKLFF TGTGCCAGCAGGCGACAGGGAATCGATGAAAAACTGTTTTTT
- TRBJ1-4 TRBV7-4 TRBD1 CASSVQGANEKLFF TGTGCCAGCAGCGTACAGGGGGCTAATGAAAAACTGTTTTTT
- TRBJ2-7 TRBV7-6 - CASSSGRSEQYF TGTGCCAGCAGCTCGGGACGGTCGGAGCAGTACTTC
few TRBJ2-1 TRBV9 TRBD1 CASSQRQGLDEQFF TGTGCCAGCAGCCAGAGACAGGGTCTCGATGAGCAGTTCTTC
- TRBJ2-6 TRBV24-1 TRBD1 CAVQTRTGGSGANVLTF TGTGCCGTCCAGACCAGGACAGGTGGGTCTGGGGCCAACGTCCTGACTTTC
- TRBJ2-1 TRBV11-2 TRBD2 CASSSLGLAGGRGEQFF TGTGCCAGCAGCTCCCTAGGACTAGCGGGAGGGCGCGGTGAGCAGTTCTTC
- TRBJ2-1 TRBV19 - CASSDAGQLNEQFF TGTGCCAGTAGTGATGCGGGACAGTTGAATGAGCAGTTCTTC